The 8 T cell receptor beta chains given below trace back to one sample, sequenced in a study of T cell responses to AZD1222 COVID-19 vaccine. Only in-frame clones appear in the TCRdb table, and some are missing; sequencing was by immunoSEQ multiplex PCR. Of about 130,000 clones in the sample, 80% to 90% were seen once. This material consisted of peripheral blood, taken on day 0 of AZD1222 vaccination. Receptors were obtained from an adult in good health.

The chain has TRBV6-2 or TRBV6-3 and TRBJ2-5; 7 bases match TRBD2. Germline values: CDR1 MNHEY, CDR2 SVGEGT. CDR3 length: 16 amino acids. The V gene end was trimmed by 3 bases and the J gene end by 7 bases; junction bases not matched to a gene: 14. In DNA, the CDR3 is TGTGCCAGCAGTTATGAACTAGCGCAATCTCCAGGGACCCAGTACTTC. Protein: CASSYELAQSPGTQYF.

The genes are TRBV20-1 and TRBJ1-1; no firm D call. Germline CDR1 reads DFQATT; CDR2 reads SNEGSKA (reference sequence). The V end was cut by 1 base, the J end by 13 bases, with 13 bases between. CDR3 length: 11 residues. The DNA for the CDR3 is TGCAGTGCTAGAGTATCCCCCCCTGGTTTCTTT. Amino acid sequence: CSARVSPPGFF.

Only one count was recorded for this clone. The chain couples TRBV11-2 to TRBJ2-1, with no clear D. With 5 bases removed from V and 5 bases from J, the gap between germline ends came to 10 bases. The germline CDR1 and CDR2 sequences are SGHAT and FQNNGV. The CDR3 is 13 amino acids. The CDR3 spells CASSKSRDNEQFF. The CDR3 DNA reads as TGTGCCAGCAGCAAATCTAGGGACAATGAGCAGTTCTTC. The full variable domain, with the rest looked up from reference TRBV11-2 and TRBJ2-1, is EAGVAQSPRYKIIEKRQSVAFWCNPISGHATLYWYQQILGQGPKLLIQFQNNGVVDDSQLPKDRFSAERLKGVDSTLKIQPAKLEDSAVYLCASSKSRDNEQFFGPGTRLTVL.

CDR3 region: CASSLASDEKLFF. CDR3 in DNA: TGTGCCAGCAGCTTAGCCTCCGATGAAAAACTGTTTTTT. The rearrangement joins TRBV11-3 to TRBJ1-4; D ambiguous. This CDR3 is 13 amino acids long. Germline values: CDR1 SGHNT, CDR2 YENEEA. Trimming stripped 1 base from V and 6 bases from J, with 6 bases between.

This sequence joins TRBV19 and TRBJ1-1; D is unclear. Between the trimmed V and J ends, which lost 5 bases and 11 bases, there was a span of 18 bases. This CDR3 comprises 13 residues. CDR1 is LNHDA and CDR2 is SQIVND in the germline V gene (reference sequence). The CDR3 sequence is CASSATGSRDAFF. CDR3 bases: TGTGCCAGTAGTGCCACCGGGTCCAGAGACGCTTTCTTT.

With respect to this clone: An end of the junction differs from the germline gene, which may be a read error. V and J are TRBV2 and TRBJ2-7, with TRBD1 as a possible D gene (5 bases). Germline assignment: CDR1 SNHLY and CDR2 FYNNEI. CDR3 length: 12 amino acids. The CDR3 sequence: CASTENRLEQYF. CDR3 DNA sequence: TGTGCCAGCACTGAAAACAGGCTGGAGCAGTACTTC.

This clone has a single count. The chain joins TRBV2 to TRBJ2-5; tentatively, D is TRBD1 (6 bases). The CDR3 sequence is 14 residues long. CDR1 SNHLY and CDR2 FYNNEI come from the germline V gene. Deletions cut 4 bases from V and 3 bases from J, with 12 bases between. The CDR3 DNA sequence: TGTGCCAGCAGTGCGGGGACACGAGAAGAGACCCAGTACTTC. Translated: CASSAGTREETQYF. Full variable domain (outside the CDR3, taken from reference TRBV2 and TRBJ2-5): EPEVTQTPSHQVTQMGQEVILRCVPISNHLYFYWYRQILGQKVEFLVSFYNNEISEKSEIFDDQFSVERPDGSNFTLKIRSTKLEDSAMYFCASSAGTREETQYFGPGTRLLVL.

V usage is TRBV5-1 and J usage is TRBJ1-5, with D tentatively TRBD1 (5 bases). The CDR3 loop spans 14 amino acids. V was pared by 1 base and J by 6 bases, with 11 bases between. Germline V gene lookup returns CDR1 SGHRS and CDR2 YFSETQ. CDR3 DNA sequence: TGCGCCAGCAGCTTGTCAGGGAGCGGTCAGCCCCAGCATTTT. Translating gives CASSLSGSGQPQHF.